Below, one T cell receptor (beta chain) is given with its context. The data derive from a study of T cell responses to AZD1222 COVID-19 vaccine. Per the germline V gene, CDR1 is SGHTS and CDR2 is YDEGEE. V was pared by 0 bases and J by 3 bases, with 10 bases between. The CDR3 spans 14 residues. The repertoire was sequenced with immunoSEQ multiplex PCR; TCRdb's copy has only in-frame clones and lacks some. The table lists approximately 140,000 clones, 85% to 95% of them singletons. This chain connects TRBV5-8 to TRBJ2-7; no definite D call. This clonotype was sampled from an adult in good health. The specimen comprised peripheral blood, sampled on day 0 of MenACWY control vaccination. The CDR3 region has the DNA TGTGCCAGCAGCTTGGAAGGAGACCTCTACGAGCAGTACTTC. It yields the protein CASSLEGDLYEQYF.